This TCR beta chain came from a study of T cell responses to AZD1222 COVID-19 vaccine. The V gene lost 4 bases and the J gene lost 7 bases, with 10 bases spanning the gap. Germline values: CDR1 DFQATT, CDR2 SNEGSKA (reference sequence). This CDR3 contains 11 residues. Findings and limits, study-wide: Donors in the cohort were predominantly white British and more often female, and clonal diversity was possibly underestimated.

The method was immunoSEQ multiplex PCR; TCRdb's version includes in-frame clones alone and lacks a portion of them. The data contain about 150,000 clones, over 90% of them singletons. On this clone: What it binds is unknown.

The chain links TRBV20-1 to TRBJ2-5; D gene uncertain. The sequence derives from an adult who received the AZD1222 COVID-19 vaccine. Sequencing used peripheral blood, obtained 28 days after the second AZD1222 dose. CDR3 loop: CSAKPQRTQYF. The CDR3 DNA is TGCAGTGCTAAACCACAGAGGACCCAGTACTTC.